This T cell receptor (beta chain) was observed in a study of cytomegalovirus exposure and HLA in healthy donors. Turning to the study itself: Genotyping of roughly 400 donors showed that about 84% belonged to the Caucasian-associated ancestry cluster.

With 60 Vbeta and 13 Jbeta primers, the PCR was carried out. Profiled with immunoSEQ multiplex PCR; TCRdb holds only in-frame clones, not every one. This table holds about 130,000 clones, roughly 74% found once. Remarks on this clone: Its specificity is unknown.

Study-wide findings and caveats: Further analysis was carried out later, and it showed several of the most significant clusters appearing linked to common viral pathogens. Researchers reportedly found TCR beta sequences accurately predicted most subjects' HLA-A and HLA-B alleles.

Germline loops: CDR1 MDHEN, CDR2 SYDVKM. Germline trimming cut 5 bases from V and 6 bases from J; bases unmatched to any gene: 10. The CDR3 loop spans 14 amino acids. This clonotype was sampled from a man aged 40-49 years in good health and CMV-seronegative. V gene TRBV28 combines with J gene TRBJ2-7, with TRBD1 identical over 7 bases. Sample: PBMCs. The CDR3 region has the DNA TGTGCCAGCAGTACCGGACAGGCTTTGGGCGAGCAGTACTTC. It specifies CASSTGQALGEQYF.